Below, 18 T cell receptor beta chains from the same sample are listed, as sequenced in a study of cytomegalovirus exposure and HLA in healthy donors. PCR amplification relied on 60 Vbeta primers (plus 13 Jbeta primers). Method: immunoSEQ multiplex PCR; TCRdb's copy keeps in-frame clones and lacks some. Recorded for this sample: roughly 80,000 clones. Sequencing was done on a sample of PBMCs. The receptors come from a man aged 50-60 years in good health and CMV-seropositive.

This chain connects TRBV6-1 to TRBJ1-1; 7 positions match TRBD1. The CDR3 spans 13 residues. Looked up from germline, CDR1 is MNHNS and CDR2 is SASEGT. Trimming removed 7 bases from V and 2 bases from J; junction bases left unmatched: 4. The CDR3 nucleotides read TGTGCCAGCATTCGGGACAGCAACACTGAAGCTTTCTTT. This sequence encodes CASIRDSNTEAFF.

CDR3 bases: TGTGCCTGGTCCAGGGGGAGCTCCTACGAGCAGTACGTC. It is translated as CAWSRGSSYEQYV. J is TRBJ2-7 and V is TRBV30; 7 bases match TRBD1. The J segment lost 0 bases and the V segment lost 5 bases, leaving 4 bases of the junction unmatched. This CDR3 region has 13 residues. Germline V gives CDR1 GTSNPN, CDR2 SVGIG (reference sequence).

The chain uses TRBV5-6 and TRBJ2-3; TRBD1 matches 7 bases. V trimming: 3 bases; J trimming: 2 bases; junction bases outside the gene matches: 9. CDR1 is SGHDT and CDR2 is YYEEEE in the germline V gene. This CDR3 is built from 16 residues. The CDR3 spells CASSSWTGTHTDTQYF. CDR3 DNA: TGTGCCAGCAGCTCCTGGACAGGTACCCACACAGATACGCAGTATTTT.

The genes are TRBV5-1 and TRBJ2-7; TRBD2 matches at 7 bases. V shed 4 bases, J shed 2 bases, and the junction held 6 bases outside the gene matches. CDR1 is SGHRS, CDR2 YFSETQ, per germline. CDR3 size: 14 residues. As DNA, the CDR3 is TGCGCCAGCAGCCAAGTGGGGGGGGCCTACGAGCAGTACGTC. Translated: CASSQVGGAYEQYV.

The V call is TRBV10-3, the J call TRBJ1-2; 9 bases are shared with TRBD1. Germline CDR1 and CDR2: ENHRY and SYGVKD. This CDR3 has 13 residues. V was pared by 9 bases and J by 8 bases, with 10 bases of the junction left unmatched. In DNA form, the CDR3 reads TGTGCCATGTCTAGGGACAGGGTAGAGGGCTACACCTTC. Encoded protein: CAMSRDRVEGYTF.

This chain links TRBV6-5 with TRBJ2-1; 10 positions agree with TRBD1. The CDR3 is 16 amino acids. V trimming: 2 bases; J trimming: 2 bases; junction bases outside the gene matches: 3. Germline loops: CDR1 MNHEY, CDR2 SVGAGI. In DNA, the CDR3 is TGTGCCAGCAGTTACGCCGGGACAGGGGCCTACAATGAGCAGTTCTTC. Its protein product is CASSYAGTGAYNEQFF.

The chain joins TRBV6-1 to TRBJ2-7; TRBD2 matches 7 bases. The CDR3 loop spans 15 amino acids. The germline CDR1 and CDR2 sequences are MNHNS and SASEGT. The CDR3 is CASSEWGGSAYEQYV. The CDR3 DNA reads TGCGCCAGCAGTGAATGGGGGGGGAGCGCCTACGAGCAGTACGTC.

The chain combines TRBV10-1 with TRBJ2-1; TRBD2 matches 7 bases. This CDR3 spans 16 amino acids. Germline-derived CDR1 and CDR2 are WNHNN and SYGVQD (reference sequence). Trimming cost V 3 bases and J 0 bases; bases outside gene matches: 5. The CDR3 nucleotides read TGCGCCAGCAGTGAACAGCGGGGCTTCTCCTACAATGAGCAGTTCTTC. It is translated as CASSEQRGFSYNEQFF.

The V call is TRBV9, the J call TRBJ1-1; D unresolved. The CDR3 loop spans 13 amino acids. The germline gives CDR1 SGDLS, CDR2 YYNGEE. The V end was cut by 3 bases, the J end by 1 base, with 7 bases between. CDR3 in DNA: TGTGCCAGCAGCGCATCAGGGAACACTGAAGCTTTCTTT. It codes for CASSASGNTEAFF. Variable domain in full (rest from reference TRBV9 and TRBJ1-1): DSGVTQTPKHLITATGQRVTLRCSPRSGDLSVYWYQQSLDQGLQFLIQYYNGEERAKGNILERFSAQQFPDLHSELNLSSLELGDSALYFCASSASGNTEAFFGQGTRLTVV.

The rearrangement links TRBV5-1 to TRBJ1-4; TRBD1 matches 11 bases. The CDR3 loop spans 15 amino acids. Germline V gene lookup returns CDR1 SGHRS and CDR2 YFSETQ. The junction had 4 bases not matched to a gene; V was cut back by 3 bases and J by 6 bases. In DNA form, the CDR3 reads TGCGCCAGCAGCTGGGGACAGGGGGAAGATGAAAAACTGTTTTTT. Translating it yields CASSWGQGEDEKLFF.

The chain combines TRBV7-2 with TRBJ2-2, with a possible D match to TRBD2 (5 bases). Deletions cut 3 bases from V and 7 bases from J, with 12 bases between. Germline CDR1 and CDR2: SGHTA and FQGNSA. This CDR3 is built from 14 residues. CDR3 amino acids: CASSFVLVDGELFF. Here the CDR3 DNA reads TGTGCCAGCAGCTTCGTACTAGTGGACGGGGAGCTGTTTTTT.

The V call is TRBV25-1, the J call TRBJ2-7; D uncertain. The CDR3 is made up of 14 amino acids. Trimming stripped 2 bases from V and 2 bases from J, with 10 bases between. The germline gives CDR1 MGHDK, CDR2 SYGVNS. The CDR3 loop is CASSEDTTAYEQYF. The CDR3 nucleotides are TGTGCCAGCAGTGAAGACACCACAGCCTACGAGCAGTACTTC.

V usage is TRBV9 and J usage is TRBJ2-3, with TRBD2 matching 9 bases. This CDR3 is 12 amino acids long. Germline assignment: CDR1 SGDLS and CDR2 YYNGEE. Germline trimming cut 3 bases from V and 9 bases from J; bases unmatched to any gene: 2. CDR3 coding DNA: TGTGCCAGCAGCGCCAGCGGGGGGACGCAGTATTTT. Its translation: CASSASGGTQYF.

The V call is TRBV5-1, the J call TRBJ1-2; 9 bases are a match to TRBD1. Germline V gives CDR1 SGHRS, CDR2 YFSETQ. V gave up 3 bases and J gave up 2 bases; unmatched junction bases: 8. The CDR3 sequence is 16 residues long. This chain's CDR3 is CASSSQGAKTNYGYTF. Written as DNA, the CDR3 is TGCGCCAGCAGCTCACAGGGGGCTAAGACGAACTATGGCTACACCTTC.

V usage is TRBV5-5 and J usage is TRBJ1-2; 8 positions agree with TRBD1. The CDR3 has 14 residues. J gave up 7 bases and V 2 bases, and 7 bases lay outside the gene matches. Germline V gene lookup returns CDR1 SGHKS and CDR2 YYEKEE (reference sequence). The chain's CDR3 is CASSFPGQGGGYTF. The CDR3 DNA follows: TGTGCCAGCAGCTTCCCAGGACAGGGTGGTGGCTACACCTTC.

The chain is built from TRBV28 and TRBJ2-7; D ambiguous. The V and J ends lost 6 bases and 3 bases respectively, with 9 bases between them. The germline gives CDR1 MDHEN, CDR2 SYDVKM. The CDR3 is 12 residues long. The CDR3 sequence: CASSTIYYEQYF. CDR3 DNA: TGTGCCAGCAGCACTATTTACTACGAGCAGTACTTC.

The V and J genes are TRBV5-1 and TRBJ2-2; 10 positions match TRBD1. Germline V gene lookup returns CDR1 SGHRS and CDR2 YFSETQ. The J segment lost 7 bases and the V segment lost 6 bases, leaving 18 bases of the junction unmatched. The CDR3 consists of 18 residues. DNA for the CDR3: TGCGCCAGCACCCTAGGCCTATCCGGGACAGGGGAGTTCGGGGAGCTGTTTTTT. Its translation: CASTLGLSGTGEFGELFF.

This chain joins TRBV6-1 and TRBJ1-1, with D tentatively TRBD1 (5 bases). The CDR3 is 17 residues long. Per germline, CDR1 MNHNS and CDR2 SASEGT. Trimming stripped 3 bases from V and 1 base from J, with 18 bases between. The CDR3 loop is CASSDPSVGASNTEAFF. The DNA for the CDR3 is TGTGCCAGCAGTGACCCTTCTGTAGGGGCCTCGAACACTGAAGCTTTCTTT.